This entry lists 25 T cell receptor beta chains sequenced from one sample in a study of cytomegalovirus exposure and HLA in healthy donors. Assay used: immunoSEQ multiplex PCR; TCRdb lists only in-frame clones, some missing. The table shows about 160,000 clones, with 85% to 90% occurring only once. The sequenced sample was PBMCs. The receptor source for this set is a woman in her twenties or thirties in good health and CMV-seronegative.

The V and J genes are TRBV5-1 and TRBJ2-3; 13 bases map to TRBD2. Germline CDR1 SGHRS, CDR2 YFSETQ. The CDR3 covers 15 residues. Losses at the gene ends were 9 bases for V and 3 bases for J; bases not matched to a gene: 7. CDR3 sequence reads: CATQRTSGRTDTQYF. The CDR3 bases are TGCGCCACCCAAAGGACTAGCGGGAGAACAGATACGCAGTATTTT. The complete variable domain, with remaining parts taken from reference TRBV5-1 and TRBJ2-3, reads KAGVTQTPRYLIKTRGQQVTLSCSPISGHRSVSWYQQTPGQGLQFLFEYFSETQRNKGNFPGRFSGRQFSNSRSEMNVSTLELGDSALYLCATQRTSGRTDTQYFGPGTRLTVL.

This rearrangement joins TRBV25-1 to TRBJ1-5; D not resolved. Germline CDR1 reads MGHDK; CDR2 reads SYGVNS. V was shortened by 4 bases and J by 1 base, with 8 bases between the two germline ends. CDR3 length: 14 amino acids. The CDR3 nucleotides read TGTGCCAGCAGTGGAGTCGGGAGCAATCAGCCCCAGCATTTT. Protein product: CASSGVGSNQPQHF. The full variable domain, rest sourced from reference TRBV25-1 and TRBJ1-5, is EADIYQTPRYLVIGTGKKITLECSQTMGHDKMYWYQQDPGMELHLIHYSYGVNSTEKGDLSSESTVSRIRTEHFPLTLESARPSHTSQYLCASSGVGSNQPQHFGDGTRLSIL.

This chain joins TRBV27 and TRBJ2-1, with 8 bases fitting TRBD2. The CDR3 is 13 residues long. The germline V gene encodes CDR1 MNHEY and CDR2 SMNVEV (reference sequence). The junction had 2 bases not matched to a gene; V was cut back by 4 bases and J by 6 bases. The CDR3, as DNA: TGTGCCAGCAGTTCTAGCGGGCGCAATGAGCAGTTCTTC. Translating gives CASSSSGRNEQFF.

The chain couples TRBV21-1 to TRBJ2-1; TRBD1 is the table's D call, not checked against the DNA. TRBV21-1 is assigned pseudogene status. The CDR3 is 15 amino acids. The DNA of the CDR3 is TGTGCCAGCGGACCGTCCGGGACAGGGAAGTATGAGCAGTTCTTC. Encoded protein: CASGPSGTGKYEQFF.

The V call is TRBV4-3, the J call TRBJ2-1; D call uncertain. Looked up from germline, CDR1 is LGHNA and CDR2 is YSLEER. V gave up 0 bases and J gave up 5 bases, with 8 bases separating them. This CDR3 spans 14 amino acids. DNA of the CDR3: TGCGCCAGCAGCCAAGATCTTAACGACAATGAGCAGTTCTTC. It is translated as CASSQDLNDNEQFF.

The gene calls are TRBV29-1 and TRBJ1-2; TRBD1 is a possible D gene (6 bases). This CDR3 has 13 amino acids. CDR1 and CDR2 (germline): SQVTM, ANQGSEA. V was shortened by 3 bases and J by 8 bases, with 16 bases between the two germline ends. The CDR3 nucleotides are TGCAGCGTTGAGGATAGAGACAGGCAGGGCTACACCTTC. Its protein product is CSVEDRDRQGYTF.

This sequence joins TRBV5-4 and TRBJ2-7; D remains unclear. The V gene lost 0 bases and the J gene lost 7 bases, with 14 bases spanning the gap. Germline CDR1 reads SGHNT; CDR2 reads YYREEE (reference sequence). The CDR3 covers 14 residues. The CDR3 reads CASSLVGSNPEQYF. CDR3 in DNA: TGTGCCAGCAGCTTGGTAGGATCCAATCCGGAGCAGTACTTC. The whole variable domain, filled in from reference TRBV5-4 and TRBJ2-7, reads ETGVTQSPTHLIKTRGQQVTLRCSSQSGHNTVSWYQQALGQGPQFIFQYYREEENGRGNFPPRFSGLQFPNYSSELNVNALELDDSALYLCASSLVGSNPEQYFGPGTRLTVT.

The chain combines TRBV11-2 with TRBJ2-7; the match to TRBD2 covers 14 bases. Losses at the gene ends were 5 bases for V and 3 bases for J; bases not matched to a gene: 9. Per germline, CDR1 SGHAT and CDR2 FQNNGV. The CDR3 has 17 residues. CDR3 loop: CASSLGTSGSGYYEQYF. The CDR3 DNA reads as TGTGCCAGCAGCCTCGGGACTAGCGGGAGCGGTTACTACGAGCAGTACTTC.

In this sample, this clone turned up once. This chain connects TRBV6-5 to TRBJ1-2, with TRBD1 identical over 8 bases. Germline V lookup: CDR1 MNHEY, CDR2 SVGAGI. V was pared by 5 bases and J by 8 bases, with 7 bases of the junction left unmatched. The CDR3 totals 13 residues. CDR3 coding DNA: TGTGCCAGCAGTCGCGACAGGGGCGGCGGCTACACCTTC. Translating gives CASSRDRGGGYTF.

The chain employs TRBV7-9 and TRBJ1-6; D unresolved. The germline CDR1 and CDR2 sequences are SEHNR and FQNEAQ (reference sequence). The CDR3 consists of 15 residues. V gave up 1 base and J gave up 0 bases, with 4 bases separating them. CDR3 DNA sequence: TGTGCCAGCAGCTTAGGGGACTCCTATAATTCACCCCTCCACTTT. Translating gives CASSLGDSYNSPLHF.

The rearrangement links TRBV15 to TRBJ2-7; D is uncertain. The V and J ends lost 4 bases and 6 bases respectively, with 16 bases between them. CDR3 length: 14 residues. Germline V lookup: CDR1 LNHNV, CDR2 YYDKDF (reference sequence). The CDR3 sequence: CATSTMGQTGEQYF. CDR3 bases: TGTGCCACCAGCACAATGGGCCAGACCGGCGAGCAGTACTTC. Full variable domain (rest looked up from reference TRBV15 and TRBJ2-7): DAMVIQNPRYQVTQFGKPVTLSCSQTLNHNVMYWYQQKSSQAPKLLFHYYDKDFNNEADTPDNFQSRRPNTSFCFLDIRSPGLGDTAMYLCATSTMGQTGEQYFGPGTRLTVT.

CDR3 amino acids: CASSAGPRDEAFF. The CDR3, as DNA: TGTGCCAGCAGTGCAGGCCCCCGGGATGAAGCTTTCTTT. The gene calls are TRBV9 and TRBJ1-1; no clear D. The length of the CDR3 is 13 residues. Deletions cut 5 bases from V and 7 bases from J, with 15 bases between. From germline, CDR1 is SGDLS and CDR2 YYNGEE. Full variable domain (remainder filled in from reference TRBV9 and TRBJ1-1): DSGVTQTPKHLITATGQRVTLRCSPRSGDLSVYWYQQSLDQGLQFLIQYYNGEERAKGNILERFSAQQFPDLHSELNLSSLELGDSALYFCASSAGPRDEAFFGQGTRLTVV.

The sample holds one count of this clone. This chain joins TRBV7-8 and TRBJ1-1; no firm D call. The length of the CDR3 is 14 residues. Germline V gene sequence: CDR1 SGHVS, CDR2 FQNEAQ. Trimming cost V 0 bases and J 3 bases, with 8 bases left between them. The CDR3 nucleotides are TGTGCCAGCAGCTTAGCTCCAGGAGACACTGAAGCTTTCTTT. Its protein is CASSLAPGDTEAFF. Together with reference TRBV7-8 and TRBJ1-1, the CDR3 gives the full variable domain: GAGVSQSPRYKVAKRGQDVALRCDPISGHVSLFWYQQALGQGPEFLTYFQNEAQLDKSGLPSDRFFAERPEGSVSTLKIQRTQQEDSAVYLCASSLAPGDTEAFFGQGTRLTVV.

The chain carries TRBV5-6 and TRBJ1-2, with D tentatively TRBD1 (5 bases). CDR1 and CDR2 from the germline V gene are SGHDT and YYEEEE. With 4 bases removed from V and 8 bases from J, the gap between germline ends came to 18 bases. This CDR3 region has 14 residues. DNA for the CDR3: TGTGCCAGCAGCGGGGGACCGCTGAGGACGGGCTACACCTTC. Translating it yields CASSGGPLRTGYTF.

This CDR3 is CASSLFGTSRAHEQYF. For the CDR3, the DNA is TGTGCCAGCAGTTTATTCGGGACTAGCAGGGCCCACGAGCAGTACTTC. This chain links TRBV28 with TRBJ2-7, with 9 bases fitting TRBD2. Germline-derived CDR1 and CDR2 are MDHEN and SYDVKM. With V trimmed by 1 base and J by 5 bases, 9 bases remained unmatched. The CDR3 loop spans 16 amino acids.

As regards this clone: A much larger clone is a single base away; this may be a read error. J is TRBJ2-3 and V is TRBV7-6; D might be TRBD2 (6 bases). Germline CDR1 is SGHVS and CDR2 is FNYEAQ. The CDR3 spans 15 residues. V was clipped by 0 bases and J by 2 bases, with 9 bases between them. CDR3: CASSLASGDTDTQYF. As DNA, the CDR3 is TGTGCCAGCAGCTTAGCTAGCGGCGACACAGATACGCAGTATTTT. The whole variable domain, filled in from reference TRBV7-6 and TRBJ2-3, reads GAGVSQSPRYKVTKRGQDVALRCDPISGHVSLYWYRQALGQGPEFLTYFNYEAQQDKSGLPNDRFSAERPEGSISTLTIQRTEQRDSAMYRCASSLASGDTDTQYFGPGTRLTVL.

The chain joins TRBV5-5 to TRBJ1-2, with 7 positions matching TRBD1. Trimming removed 4 bases from V and 4 bases from J; junction bases left unmatched: 4. Germline CDR1 and CDR2: SGHKS and YYEKEE (reference sequence). CDR3 length equals 13 residues. The CDR3 sequence is CASSGQAIYGYTF. CDR3 bases: TGTGCCAGCAGCGGACAGGCCATCTATGGCTACACCTTC.

This clone was detected only once. Compared with germline, one end of the junction differs, possibly owing to a read error. The V gene is TRBV28, the J gene TRBJ1-5, with 7 bases identical to TRBD1. The CDR3 extends over 17 amino acids. In germline, CDR1 is MDHEN, CDR2 SYDVKM. The CDR3 DNA is TGTGCCAGCAGTCCCCAAGGACAGGTTTTTAGCGATCAGCCCCAGCATTTT. This codes for CASSPQGQVFSDQPQHF.

The chain couples TRBV19 to TRBJ2-7, with TRBD2 matching over 11 bases. V trimming: 5 bases; J trimming: 7 bases; junction bases outside the gene matches: 10. The V gene's germline CDR1 is LNHDA and CDR2 SQIVND (reference sequence). The CDR3 extends over 15 amino acids. CDR3 protein: CASSALTSGEGEQYF. Written as DNA, the CDR3 is TGTGCCAGTAGTGCTCTGACTAGCGGGGAGGGGGAGCAGTACTTC.

The CDR3 loop reads CASSEGTGYNEQFF. The CDR3 DNA reads as TGTGCCAGCAGTGAGGGGACAGGGTACAATGAGCAGTTCTTC. The chain recombines TRBV6-1 with TRBJ2-1; the match to TRBD1 covers 9 bases. This CDR3 is built from 14 residues. Losses at the gene ends were 3 bases for V and 4 bases for J; bases not matched to a gene: 1. CDR1 and CDR2 from the germline V gene are MNHNS and SASEGT.

J is TRBJ2-5 and V is TRBV7-9; D is perhaps TRBD2 (5 bases). V was clipped by 6 bases and J by 1 base, with 6 bases between them. In germline, CDR1 is SEHNR, CDR2 FQNEAQ (reference sequence). There are 12 residues in the CDR3. CDR3 region: CASSEGQETQYF. The CDR3 DNA follows: TGTGCCAGCAGTGAGGGCCAAGAGACCCAGTACTTC.

This rearrangement joins TRBV7-6 to TRBJ2-1, with D uncertain. Germline V lookup: CDR1 SGHVS, CDR2 FNYEAQ. Trimming cost V 1 base and J 0 bases, with 7 bases left between them. The CDR3 covers 15 residues. The CDR3 sequence: CASSLEASSYNEQFF. Written as DNA, the CDR3 is TGTGCCAGCAGCTTAGAAGCTAGCTCCTACAATGAGCAGTTCTTC.

This sequence joins TRBV9 and TRBJ1-1, with D possibly matching TRBD1 (6 bases). Trimming removed 0 bases at V and 6 bases at J, with 15 bases between. Germline CDR1 SGDLS, CDR2 YYNGEE. The CDR3 totals 15 residues. Here the CDR3 DNA reads TGTGCCAGCAGCGTAGTCCCAGCGGGGGCGGCTGAAGCTTTCTTT. Its protein product is CASSVVPAGAAEAFF. The full variable domain, rest sourced from reference TRBV9 and TRBJ1-1, is DSGVTQTPKHLITATGQRVTLRCSPRSGDLSVYWYQQSLDQGLQFLIQYYNGEERAKGNILERFSAQQFPDLHSELNLSSLELGDSALYFCASSVVPAGAAEAFFGQGTRLTVV.

V is TRBV9 and J is TRBJ2-5; 7 positions agree with TRBD2. The CDR3 covers 14 residues. Germline CDR1 is SGDLS and CDR2 is YYNGEE. Trimming took 10 bases from V and 0 from J; bases not matched to a gene: 9. CDR3 in amino acids: CAPRKLAYQETQYF. CDR3 bases: TGTGCCCCGCGTAAACTAGCGTACCAAGAGACCCAGTACTTC.

The gene calls are TRBV28 and TRBJ1-2; TRBD1 is a possible D gene (6 bases). Germline-derived CDR1 and CDR2 are MDHEN and SYDVKM. Deletions cut 9 bases from V and 2 bases from J, with 16 bases between. The CDR3 is 14 residues long. The CDR3 sequence is CASVPLDSNYGYTF. CDR3 bases: TGTGCCAGTGTTCCCCTGGACAGCAACTATGGCTACACCTTC.